These 9 T cell receptor beta chains were all obtained from the same sample, sequenced in a study of CD8 T cells in ankylosing spondylitis. The study's findings and limits: Characteristic of ankylosing spondylitis blood, it appeared, was a TCR beta motif comprising roughly 8 highly homologous variants.

Their specific antigens are unknown. TCRdb called the 5' RACE reads again in MiXCR, with one record for every CDR3 protein. The sample lists around 490,000 distinct CDR3 sequences; roughly 5.2% were seen once. Source material: blood, either unsorted or a sorted T cell fraction (not recorded which). The receptors originated from a male donor with ankylosing spondylitis.

This clonotype has more than one count but fewer than ten. The chain uses TRBV29-1 and TRBJ2-3, with D perhaps TRBD1 (5 bases). The germline gives CDR1 SQVTM, CDR2 ANQGSEA. The CDR3 has 12 residues. V gave up 4 bases and J gave up 6 bases, with 11 bases separating them. The CDR3 DNA reads TGCAGCGTTGGGTGGGCAGGGGATACGCAGTATTTT. It codes for CSVGWAGDTQYF.

At least ten counts were recorded for this clonotype. The CDR3: CASGTSFSYEQYF. The CDR3 nucleotides read TGTGCCAGCGGGACATCGTTCTCCTACGAGCAGTACTTC. The gene calls are TRBV2 and TRBJ2-7, with D possibly matching TRBD1 (6 bases). The CDR3 covers 13 residues. V shed 8 bases and J shed 0 bases, with 11 bases lying between them. Germline assignment: CDR1 SNHLY and CDR2 FYNNEI. Looking up the rest from reference TRBV2 and TRBJ2-7 gives the full variable domain: EPEVTQTPSHQVTQMGQEVILRCVPISNHLYFYWYRQILGQKVEFLVSFYNNEISEKSEIFDDQFSVERPDGSNFTLKIRSTKLEDSAMYFCASGTSFSYEQYFGPGTRLTVT.

In this sample, this clonotype turned up many times. The chain carries TRBV5-1 and TRBJ1-2; 7 bases are shared with TRBD1. The CDR3 is made up of 16 amino acids. CDR1 SGHRS and CDR2 YFSETQ come from the germline V gene. The J segment lost 6 bases and the V segment lost 2 bases, leaving 13 bases of the junction unmatched. The CDR3 DNA sequence: TGCGCCAGCAGCTTCTCCGACAGGGTCCAACTCGATGGCTACACCTTC. It specifies CASSFSDRVQLDGYTF. The full variable domain, completed using reference TRBV5-1 and TRBJ1-2, is KAGVTQTPRYLIKTRGQQVTLSCSPISGHRSVSWYQQTPGQGLQFLFEYFSETQRNKGNFPGRFSGRQFSNSRSEMNVSTLELGDSALYLCASSFSDRVQLDGYTFGSGTRLTVV.

This clonotype was detected ten times or more. The rearrangement uses TRBV9 and TRBJ1-1, with D maybe TRBD1 (6 bases). The germline gives CDR1 SGDLS, CDR2 YYNGEE. Trimming removed 4 bases from V and 7 bases from J, with 14 bases in between. The CDR3 runs to 13 residues. The CDR3 protein is CASSLQGRDEAFF. The DNA of the CDR3 is TGTGCCAGCAGCTTACAGGGTAGGGATGAAGCTTTCTTT. Based on the CDR3 plus reference TRBV9 and TRBJ1-1, the full variable domain is DSGVTQTPKHLITATGQRVTLRCSPRSGDLSVYWYQQSLDQGLQFLIQYYNGEERAKGNILERFSAQQFPDLHSELNLSSLELGDSALYFCASSLQGRDEAFFGQGTRLTVV.

This clonotype was observed many times. Germline and junction disagree at one end, which may indicate a read error. The chain recombines TRBV6-2 or TRBV6-3 with TRBJ1-1; 7 bases agree with TRBD1. The CDR3 is made up of 17 amino acids. CDR1 and CDR2 (germline): MNHEY, SVGEGT. CDR3 nucleotides: TGTGCCAGCAGCTACTACCGGGACAGACGCATGAACACTGAAGCTTTCTTT. Translated: CASSYYRDRRMNTEAFF.

This clonotype was counted ten times or more. This chain connects TRBV12-3 or TRBV12-4 to TRBJ1-2; D may be TRBD1 (5 bases). This CDR3 contains 12 residues. Trimming cost V 3 bases and J 6 bases, with 8 bases left between them. CDR3 sequence: CASSLAGNGYTF. The CDR3, as DNA: TGTGCCAGCAGTTTGGCAGGGAATGGCTACACCTTC.

The CDR3 sequence: CASSLYGGAYEQYF. The CDR3 DNA is TGCGCCAGCAGCTTGTATGGGGGCGCCTACGAGCAGTACTTC. This sequence joins TRBV5-1 and TRBJ2-7; possible D gene TRBD1, 6 bases. The CDR3 sequence is 14 residues long. Germline V gene lookup returns CDR1 SGHRS and CDR2 YFSETQ. Trimming took 1 base from V and 2 from J, leaving 10 bases between them.

This clonotype was observed at least ten times. The chain joins TRBV5-1 to TRBJ2-2, with D hard to call. The V end was cut by 0 bases, the J end by 7 bases, with 13 bases between. This CDR3 is 15 amino acids long. Looked up from germline, CDR1 is SGHRS and CDR2 is YFSETQ. CDR3 amino acids: CASSLVPASNGELFF. CDR3 DNA: TGCGCCAGCAGCTTGGTTCCAGCATCGAACGGGGAGCTGTTTTTT.

In this sample, this clonotype turned up many times. V gene TRBV20-1 combines with J gene TRBJ1-1; D unresolved. The germline gives CDR1 DFQATT, CDR2 SNEGSKA (reference sequence). The CDR3 sequence is 9 residues long. Trimming stripped 5 bases from V and 5 bases from J, with 3 bases between. As DNA, the CDR3 is TGCAGTGCTGAAACTGAAGCTTTCTTT. Its protein is CSAETEAFF.